This T cell receptor beta chain comes out of a study of blood T cell repertoires in COVID-19 (dated by TCRdb to about 2020). Describing the broader study: Samples covering the acute and convalescent phases of COVID-19 were provided by collaborators in the United States, Italy and Spain. Where available, HLA class I and class II types were obtained from metadata supplied by the sample provider rather than from assay-based typing. Subjects who had been exposed to COVID-19, were actively infected with it, or had recovered from it provided the deeply sampled blood TCRbeta repertoires that made up the dataset. Samples came from the ongoing ImmuneRACE study (first 160 participants) plus 1,254 subjects from 6 global collaborators. The repertoires were released in a freely available public database intended as a resource for research on the immune response to SARS-CoV-2. The material from the prospective study consisted of cDNA or gDNA derived from T cells, B-cell-depleted T cells, or PBMCs. A de-identified subject ID, COVID-19 status, age in years and sex were almost always included in the sample metadata. Overall results and qualifications from the work: The quantity of clinical and demographic metadata differed by source and by participant and was supplied without curation.

This clone is a singleton in its sample. The specificity of this receptor is unknown. Within one base of it there is no much larger clone, and no base qualities were kept. TCRbeta CDR3 regions were amplified from genomic DNA using the immunoSEQ Assay, a bias-controlled multiplex PCR. Per the original workflow: The number of nucleated cells in each sample was estimated by amplification of reference gene primers within the assay. To quantify the absolute abundance of each unique TCRbeta CDR3 rearrangement, sequence reads were collapsed and filtered. Productive Simpson clonality was computed per sample as the square root of Simpson's diversity index over productive rearrangements. TCRdb's version of the immuneACCESS table is confined to in-frame rearrangements and falls short of the full clone set. An unresolved V gene accounts for under half of the shortfall where checked; the remainder is of unknown origin. V and J calls and clone size are those listed in that table; D and trimming were worked out from the DNA. The sample includes around 200,000 clones, with about 90% observed a single time. The ten largest clones add up to around 1.6% of the sample.

Each collaborating institution followed its own protocols to collect whole blood in K2EDTA tubes. For TCRbeta analysis, collaborator samples were shipped as frozen whole blood, as isolated PBMCs, or as DNA extracted from either sample type. Reading from cysteine to phenylalanine, the CDR3 counts 13 amino acids. The entry retains the CDR3 DNA only, 39 bases that are in frame from base 1. Ends trimmed: V by 10 bases, J by 0 bases; bases unmatched to a gene: 4. CDR1 and CDR2 are read off the germline V gene as ENHRY and SYGVKD. The chain is encoded by TRBV10-3 joined to TRBJ2-7; TRBD2 lines up with 9 middle nucleotides. This clonotype originated in a man younger than 35 with active or convalescent COVID-19. Sequencing was carried out using peripheral blood. The CDR3: CATRTSDSYEQYF. The DNA sequence is given as TGTGCCACGAGGACTAGCGACTCCTACGAGCAGTACTTC.